This note documents a single T cell receptor beta chain sequence. V lost 4 bases to trimming and J lost 3 bases, with 4 bases between them. The CDR3 sequence is 11 residues long. Germline CDR1 is MDHEN and CDR2 is SYDVKM. The sample belongs to a study of cytomegalovirus exposure and HLA in healthy donors. Background on the study: Of a few hundred genotyped donors, about 81% clustered with self-reported Caucasian donors.

13 Jbeta primers and 60 Vbeta primers were used for the PCR. Clones were sequenced by immunoSEQ multiplex PCR, and TCRdb holds only the in-frame ones, with some missing. Its table lists around 140,000 clones. The study sampled nominally healthy donors, though unrecorded immune exposures were likely. The clonotype was recovered from a woman aged 45-65 years in good health and CMV-seronegative. Sequencing was carried out using PBMCs. The chain recombines TRBV28 with TRBJ2-7; D call uncertain. The CDR3 nucleotides are TGTGCCAGCAGTTCCCGCTACGAGCAGTACTTC. Its translation: CASSSRYEQYF.